One sample yielded the 27 T cell receptor beta chains listed below, sequenced in a study of OX40 agonist ivuxolimab in advanced cancers. Here immunoSEQ multiplex PCR was the method, and the copy in TCRdb shows in-frame clones only, minus some. The sample yields fewer than 15,000 clones, roughly four fifths seen once. The starting material was CD4+ or CD8+ T cells sorted from blood, obtained in a trial of the OX40 agonist ivuxolimab. These receptors were collected from an adult with an advanced solid tumor such as melanoma, head and neck, liver or kidney cancer.

This clone was counted a few times. This rearrangement joins TRBV7-9 to TRBJ2-1; 11 bases align to TRBD2. Trimming at V came to 4 bases and at J to 7 bases, leaving 9 bases not matched to a gene. This CDR3 spans 16 amino acids. Germline V gene data show CDR1 as SEHNR and CDR2 as FQNEAQ (reference sequence). CDR3 nucleotide sequence: TGTGCCAGCAGCTCAGGGCGGCTAGCGGGGGGAAATGAGCAGTTCTTC. Amino acids: CASSSGRLAGGNEQFF.

The rearrangement links TRBV4-3 to TRBJ2-7, with 7 bases matching TRBD1. This CDR3 comprises 15 residues. Germline V gene sequence: CDR1 LGHNA, CDR2 YSLEER. Germline trimming cut 4 bases from V and 3 bases from J; bases unmatched to any gene: 9. The CDR3 region has the DNA TGCGCCAGCAGCCCCACAGGGGATGCGAACTACGAGCAGTACTTC. It yields the protein CASSPTGDANYEQYF.

This chain links TRBV5-8 with TRBJ2-7; D is uncertain. The V and J ends lost 1 base and 3 bases respectively, with 8 bases between them. Germline-derived CDR1 and CDR2 are SGHTS and YDEGEE. This CDR3 spans 13 amino acids. CDR3 loop: CASSLLGNYEQYF. In nucleotides, the CDR3 is TGTGCCAGCAGCTTGTTGGGGAACTACGAGCAGTACTTC.

This chain links TRBV11-2 with TRBJ1-6, with D uncertain. Germline assignment: CDR1 SGHAT and CDR2 FQNNGV. V shed 5 bases and J shed 9 bases, with 17 bases lying between them. CDR3 length: 15 amino acids. The CDR3 DNA reads as TGTGCCAGCAGCCCCCTCGAGGGTCCGAGTTCACCCCTCCACTTT. Amino acid sequence: CASSPLEGPSSPLHF.

This chain connects TRBV29-1 to TRBJ2-3, with TRBD1 matching over 12 bases. CDR3 length: 14 amino acids. V shed 3 bases, J shed 5 bases, and the junction held 3 bases outside the gene matches. Germline CDR1 is SQVTM and CDR2 is ANQGSEA. In nucleotides, the CDR3 is TGCAGCGTTGAGGGGACAGGGGGCGAAGATACGCAGTATTTT. Translation: CSVEGTGGEDTQYF.

The chain joins TRBV27 to TRBJ1-6; D not resolved. The germline V gene encodes CDR1 MNHEY and CDR2 SMNVEV (reference sequence). The CDR3 length is 12 residues. The V and J ends lost 3 bases and 7 bases respectively, with 4 bases between them. CDR3 coding DNA: TGTGCCAGCAGTTTGAGGAATTCACCCCTCCACTTT. Translated, it gives CASSLRNSPLHF.

The chain links TRBV4-3 to TRBJ2-7, with D perhaps matching TRBD1 (6 bases). Trimming stripped 0 bases from V and 2 bases from J, with 14 bases between. The germline V gene encodes CDR1 LGHNA and CDR2 YSLEER. This CDR3 region has 16 residues. The CDR3: CASSQESGTLAYEQYF. The CDR3 coding sequence is TGCGCCAGCAGCCAAGAATCCGGGACACTAGCCTACGAGCAGTACTTC.

This sequence joins TRBV13 and TRBJ1-4; D may be TRBD1 (6 bases). The V gene's germline CDR1 is PRHDT and CDR2 FYEKMQ (reference sequence). The CDR3 covers 14 residues. V was clipped by 5 bases and J by 5 bases, with 12 bases between them. CDR3 region: CASSPRRGNEKLFF. The DNA of the CDR3 is TGTGCCAGCAGCCCGAGGAGGGGGAATGAAAAACTGTTTTTT.

This chain joins TRBV4-1 and TRBJ1-1; weak D call: TRBD1 (6 bases). Trimming took 4 bases from V and 4 from J, leaving 10 bases between them. The CDR3 has 13 amino acids. CDR1 and CDR2 from the germline V gene are MGHRA and YSYEKL. The CDR3 region has the DNA TGCGCCAGCAGCCTCGGACAGCTCACTGAAGCTTTCTTT. Translated, it gives CASSLGQLTEAFF.

The chain recombines TRBV5-4 with TRBJ2-2, with D hard to call. The CDR3 has 13 amino acids. Trimming removed 0 bases from V and 4 bases from J, with 4 bases in between. The germline V gene encodes CDR1 SGHNT and CDR2 YYREEE (reference sequence). CDR3 bases: TGTGCCAGCAGCTTGGGCGCCACCGGGGAGCTGTTTTTT. Its protein is CASSLGATGELFF.

The DNA of the CDR3 is TGTGCCAGTAGTATAGGGTTGGTGGCGGAGACCCAGTACTTC. Translating it yields CASSIGLVAETQYF. This sequence joins TRBV19 and TRBJ2-5; D is undetermined. Trimming pared 1 base from V and 5 bases from J, leaving 11 bases between. The CDR3 is 14 amino acids. Germline V gene data show CDR1 as LNHDA and CDR2 as SQIVND (reference sequence).

The rearrangement joins TRBV15 to TRBJ2-2; 8 bases fit TRBD2. The CDR3 totals 15 residues. The ends lost 5 bases at V and 1 base at J; junction bases unmatched: 3. Germline CDR1 and CDR2: LNHNV and YYDKDF (reference sequence). CDR3 bases: TGTGCCACCAGCGCGGGGGGTCGGAACACCGGGGAGCTGTTTTTT. Amino acid sequence: CATSAGGRNTGELFF.

This clone showed up just once. V gene TRBV10-1 combines with J gene TRBJ1-1; D is unclear. V lost 7 bases and J 6 bases, leaving 12 bases between the germline ends. Germline CDR1 reads WNHNN; CDR2 reads SYGVQD (reference sequence). The length of the CDR3 is 12 residues. CDR3 DNA sequence: TGCGCCAGCATCTGGGATGTGCCTGAAGCTTTCTTT. This translates into CASIWDVPEAFF.

This clone was seen only a few times. This rearrangement joins TRBV15 to TRBJ1-2; D is uncertain. V was shortened by 1 base and J by 8 bases, with 11 bases between the two germline ends. The CDR3 extends over 13 amino acids. In germline, CDR1 is LNHNV, CDR2 YYDKDF (reference sequence). The CDR3: CATSRVRVEGYTF. In DNA, the CDR3 is TGTGCCACCAGCAGAGTGCGGGTAGAAGGCTACACCTTC.

V usage is TRBV2 and J usage is TRBJ1-4; D gene ambiguous. Trimming stripped 0 bases from V and 3 bases from J, with 11 bases between. CDR1 SNHLY and CDR2 FYNNEI come from the germline V gene. The CDR3 extends over 16 amino acids. The CDR3 here is CASSEAQDGANEKLFF. For the CDR3, the DNA is TGTGCCAGCAGTGAAGCGCAGGACGGGGCTAATGAAAAACTGTTTTTT.

V gene TRBV14 combines with J gene TRBJ2-7, with a tentative D call TRBD2 (5 bases). CDR1 SGHDN and CDR2 FVKESK come from the germline V gene. V was cut by 4 bases and J by 1 base, with 20 bases left in between. The CDR3 consists of 17 residues. The CDR3 loop reads CASSRTTVAGNSYEQYF. CDR3 DNA sequence: TGTGCCAGCAGCCGAACTACAGTAGCCGGGAATTCCTACGAGCAGTACTTC.

This sequence joins TRBV6-5 and TRBJ1-1; 7 bases align to TRBD1. Germline V lookup: CDR1 MNHEY, CDR2 SVGAGI. The CDR3 totals 14 residues. The ends lost 4 bases at V and 1 base at J; junction bases unmatched: 3. CDR3 sequence reads: CASSFGQANTEAFF. The CDR3 DNA reads as TGTGCCAGCAGTTTCGGACAGGCGAACACTGAAGCTTTCTTT.

The chain has TRBV6-6 and TRBJ1-1; weak D call: TRBD1 (5 bases). Germline V gene sequence: CDR1 MNHNY, CDR2 SVGAGI (reference sequence). V lost 5 bases and J lost 1, with 14 bases in between. The CDR3 spans 15 residues. CDR3: CASSQGGAPNTEAFF. CDR3 nucleotide sequence: TGTGCCAGCAGTCAAGGAGGGGCGCCGAACACTGAAGCTTTCTTT.

This clone showed up just once. This rearrangement joins TRBV2 to TRBJ1-2, with D perhaps TRBD1 (5 bases). The CDR3 length is 12 residues. V lost 8 bases to trimming and J lost 1 base, with 8 bases between them. Germline-derived CDR1 and CDR2 are SNHLY and FYNNEI. The DNA for the CDR3 is TGTGCCAGCCGGGGCGGTAACTATGGCTACACCTTC. Protein product: CASRGGNYGYTF.

V and J are TRBV5-1 and TRBJ2-7; 8 bases map to TRBD1. Per germline, CDR1 SGHRS and CDR2 YFSETQ. This CDR3 spans 15 amino acids. V gave up 4 bases and J gave up 6 bases; unmatched junction bases: 12. Here the CDR3 DNA reads TGCGCCAGCAGCGTGAAGACAGGGGTGCAGGGCGAGCAGTACTTC. Translating it yields CASSVKTGVQGEQYF.

The chain links TRBV13 to TRBJ2-3; TRBD1 aligns across 9 bases. Unmatched junction bases numbered 8, after V lost 5 bases and J lost 5 bases. Per germline, CDR1 PRHDT and CDR2 FYEKMQ (reference sequence). The CDR3 spans 15 residues. The CDR3 bases are TGTGCCAGCAGCAACCGGGACAGGGCCGGAGATACGCAGTATTTT. It is translated as CASSNRDRAGDTQYF. The full variable domain, rest sourced from reference TRBV13 and TRBJ2-3, is AAGVIQSPRHLIKEKRETATLKCYPIPRHDTVYWYQQGPGQDPQFLISFYEKMQSDKGSIPDRFSAQQFSDYHSELNMSSLELGDSALYFCASSNRDRAGDTQYFGPGTRLTVL.

V and J are TRBV7-8 and TRBJ1-2, with D possibly TRBD1 on 5 matching bases. Germline V CDR1 and CDR2: SGHVS, FQNEAQ. V was cut by 3 bases and J by 6 bases, with 14 bases left in between. The CDR3 length is 14 residues. The CDR3 DNA sequence: TGTGCCAGCAGCTTCAGAGGGACGCAAGATGGCTACACCTTC. Its translation: CASSFRGTQDGYTF.

The V and J genes are TRBV19 and TRBJ2-1; D is ambiguous. Germline V gene sequence: CDR1 LNHDA, CDR2 SQIVND (reference sequence). V lost 4 bases and J lost 12, with 13 bases in between. This CDR3 has 12 amino acids. The CDR3 spells CASSKDLGGQFF. The DNA for the CDR3 is TGTGCCAGTAGTAAAGACCTCGGCGGGCAGTTCTTC.

The rearrangement uses TRBV29-1 and TRBJ2-3; D is unclear. CDR1 is SQVTM, CDR2 ANQGSEA, per germline. Between the trimmed V and J ends, which lost 2 bases and 6 bases, there was a span of 9 bases. This CDR3 is built from 12 residues. The CDR3: CSVEPEMDTQYF. CDR3 DNA: TGCAGCGTTGAACCCGAGATGGATACGCAGTATTTT.

This chain uses TRBV28 with TRBJ2-3; either TRBD1 or TRBD2 may supply D (5 bases each). The CDR3 runs to 17 residues. Trimming shortened V by 2 bases and J by 6 bases, and 21 bases separated the two germline ends. Germline V lookup: CDR1 MDHEN, CDR2 SYDVKM. In nucleotides, the CDR3 is TGTGCCAGCAGTTTACCGTCCGGGGCTCTGGTAGTGGATACGCAGTATTTT. Amino acids: CASSLPSGALVVDTQYF.

This clone is medium-sized by share. The chain employs TRBV5-4 and TRBJ2-4; possibly TRBD2 for D (6 bases). The V and J ends lost 0 bases and 1 base respectively, with 11 bases between them. Germline V gene sequence: CDR1 SGHNT, CDR2 YYREEE (reference sequence). The CDR3 runs 16 residues. Written as DNA, the CDR3 is TGTGCCAGCAGCTTGGCAGGAGGGTTGGCCAAAAACATTCAGTACTTC. Its translation: CASSLAGGLAKNIQYF.

V is TRBV5-1 and J is TRBJ2-1; D gene unclear. The V gene's germline CDR1 is SGHRS and CDR2 YFSETQ. Trimming stripped 2 bases from V and 8 bases from J, with 5 bases between. This CDR3 has 11 amino acids. In DNA, the CDR3 is TGCGCCAGCAGCTTAGACTATGAGCAGTTCTTC. This encodes CASSLDYEQFF.